This T cell receptor beta chain was identified in a study of chemoradiotherapy in HPV16-positive cancers (dated by TCRdb to between 2022 and 2023). Context from the whole study: Functional T-cell assays on cells from a couple of HPV16-positive patients defined candidate HPV-specific T-cell clones and common TCR motifs. The study asked whether T-cell immunity against the HPV oncoproteins E6 and E7 changes during chemoradiotherapy and whether it affects survival. The candidate HPV-specific TCRs and motifs were then tracked in TCR repertoires from over 80 patients with HPV-related cancers.

Points on this clone: No cognate antigen has been identified for it. No clone much larger than this one lies a single base away; base qualities are absent.

The library relied on the immunoSEQ multiplex PCR assay. TCRdb carries this immuneACCESS record with in-frame sequences only. Its versions omit some clonotypes, under half of them owing to an unresolved V gene in the studies checked, with the rest unexplained. The sample table lists 9,500 to 15,000 clones, about 77% of them with a count of one. The top ten clonotypes cover approximately 2% of the sample. Repertoires were sampled multiple times during chemoradiotherapy, which allowed clonal expansion in the tumor microenvironment to be followed. Looking up the germline V gene yields CDR1 LGHNT and CDR2 FRNRAP. At the junction V is shortened by 5 bases and J by 5 bases, with 12 bases in between. Inclusive of the bounding cysteine and phenylalanine, the CDR3 is 13 residues long. Only the CDR3 DNA is retained, 39 bases long and in frame from the first base. Results the study describes overall, beyond this receptor: Expansion of candidate HPV-specific clones and E7-related TCR motifs was observed in the tumor microenvironment during treatment, whereas no such expansion was observed for non-HPV-specific T cells. The survival association was reported for HPV16-positive patients, and the functional definition of HPV-specific T cells was derived from only a couple of HPV16-positive patients. In HPV16-positive patients, expansion of HPV-responsive T cells during chemoradiotherapy was associated with improved recurrence-free survival.

The receptor was isolated from a human donor with HPV-associated anogenital cancer. Sampling was done from a patient who underwent chemoradiotherapy. The sequence links TRBV12-5 to TRBJ1-2; there is no confident call for the D gene. The CDR3: CASGPAYLYGYTF. In nucleotide form, the sequence is TGTGCTAGTGGTCCCGCTTACCTGTATGGCTACACCTTC.